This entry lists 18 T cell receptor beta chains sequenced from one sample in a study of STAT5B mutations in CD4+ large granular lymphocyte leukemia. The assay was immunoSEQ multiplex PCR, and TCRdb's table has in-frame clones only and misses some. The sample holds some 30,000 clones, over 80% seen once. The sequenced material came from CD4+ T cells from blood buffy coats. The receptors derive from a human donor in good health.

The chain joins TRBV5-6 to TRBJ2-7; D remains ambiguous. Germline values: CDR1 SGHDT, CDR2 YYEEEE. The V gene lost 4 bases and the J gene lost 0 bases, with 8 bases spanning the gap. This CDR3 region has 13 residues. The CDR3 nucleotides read TGTGCCAGCAGCCCCGGGTCCTCCTACGAGCAGTACTTC. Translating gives CASSPGSSYEQYF.

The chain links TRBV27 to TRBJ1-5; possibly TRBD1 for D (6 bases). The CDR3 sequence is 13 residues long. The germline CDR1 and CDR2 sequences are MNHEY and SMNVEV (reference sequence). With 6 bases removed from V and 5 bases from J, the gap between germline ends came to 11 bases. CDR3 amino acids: CASRYRAHQPQHF. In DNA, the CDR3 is TGTGCCAGCAGATACAGGGCCCATCAGCCCCAGCATTTT.

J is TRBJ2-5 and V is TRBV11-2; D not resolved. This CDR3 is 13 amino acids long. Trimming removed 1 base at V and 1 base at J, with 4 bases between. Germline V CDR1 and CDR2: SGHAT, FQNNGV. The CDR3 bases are TGTGCCAGCAGCTTAGTCGTCCAAGAGACCCAGTACTTC. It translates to CASSLVVQETQYF.

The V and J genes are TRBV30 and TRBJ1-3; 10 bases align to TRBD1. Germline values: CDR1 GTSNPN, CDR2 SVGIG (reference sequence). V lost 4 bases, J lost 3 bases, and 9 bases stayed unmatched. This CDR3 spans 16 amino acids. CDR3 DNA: TGTGCCTGGAAACCCCTGGACAGGGGGTTTGGAAACACCATATATTTT. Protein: CAWKPLDRGFGNTIYF. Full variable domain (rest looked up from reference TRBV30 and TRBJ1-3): SQTIHQWPATLVQPVGSPLSLECTVEGTSNPNLYWYRQAAGRGLQLLFYSVGIGQISSEVPQNLSASRPQDRQFILSSKKLLLSDSGFYLCAWKPLDRGFGNTIYFGEGSWLTVV.

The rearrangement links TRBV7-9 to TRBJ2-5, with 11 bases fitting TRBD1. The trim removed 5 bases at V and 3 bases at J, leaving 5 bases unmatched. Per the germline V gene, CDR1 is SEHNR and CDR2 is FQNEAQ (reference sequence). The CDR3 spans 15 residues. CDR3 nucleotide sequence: TGTGCCAGCAGCGACCGGACAGGGGGCAAAGAGACCCAGTACTTC. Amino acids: CASSDRTGGKETQYF.

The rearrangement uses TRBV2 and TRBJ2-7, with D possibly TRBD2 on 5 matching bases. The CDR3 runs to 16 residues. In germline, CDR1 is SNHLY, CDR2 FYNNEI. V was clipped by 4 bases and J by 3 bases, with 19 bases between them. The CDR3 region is CASSGRIGRTDYEQYF. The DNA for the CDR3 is TGTGCCAGCAGTGGGAGGATCGGGCGAACTGACTACGAGCAGTACTTC.

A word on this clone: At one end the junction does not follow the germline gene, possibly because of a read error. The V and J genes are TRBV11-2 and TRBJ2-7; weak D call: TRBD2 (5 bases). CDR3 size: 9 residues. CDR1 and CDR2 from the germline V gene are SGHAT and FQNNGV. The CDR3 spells CASSLGEKF. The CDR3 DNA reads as TGTGCCAGCAGCTTAGGGGAGAAATTC.

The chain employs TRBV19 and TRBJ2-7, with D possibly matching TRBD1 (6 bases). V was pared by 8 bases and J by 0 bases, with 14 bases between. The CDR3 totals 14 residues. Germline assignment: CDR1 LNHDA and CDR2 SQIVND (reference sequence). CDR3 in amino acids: CASRDPGHSYEQYF. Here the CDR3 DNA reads TGTGCCAGTCGTGATCCGGGACACTCCTACGAGCAGTACTTC.

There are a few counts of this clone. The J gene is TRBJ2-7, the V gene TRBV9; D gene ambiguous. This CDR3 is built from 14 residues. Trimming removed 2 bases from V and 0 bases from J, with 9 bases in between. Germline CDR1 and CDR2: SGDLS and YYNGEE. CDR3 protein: CASSVGPTSYEQYF. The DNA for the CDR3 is TGTGCCAGCAGCGTCGGCCCCACCTCCTACGAGCAGTACTTC.

As DNA, the CDR3 is TGCGCCAGCAGGAGAACCGGAGTGGATGAGCAGTTCTTC. It encodes CASRRTGVDEQFF. This sequence joins TRBV4-3 and TRBJ2-1, with D unresolved. The CDR3 loop spans 13 amino acids. Germline assignment: CDR1 LGHNA and CDR2 YSLEER. Trimming shortened V by 6 bases and J by 8 bases, and 14 bases separated the two germline ends.

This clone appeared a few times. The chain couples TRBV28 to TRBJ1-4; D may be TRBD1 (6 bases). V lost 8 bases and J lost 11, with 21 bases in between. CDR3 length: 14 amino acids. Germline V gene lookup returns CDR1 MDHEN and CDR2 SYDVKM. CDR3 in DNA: TGTGCCAGCTACGTGGCGGGAGAAAGGGGGAAACTGTTTTTT. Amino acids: CASYVAGERGKLFF.

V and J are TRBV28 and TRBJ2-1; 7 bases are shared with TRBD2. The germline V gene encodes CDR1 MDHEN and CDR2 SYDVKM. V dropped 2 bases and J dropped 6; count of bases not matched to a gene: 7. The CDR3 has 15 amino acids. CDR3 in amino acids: CASSLPGPGGNEQFF. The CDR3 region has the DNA TGTGCCAGCAGTTTACCGGGCCCGGGAGGCAATGAGCAGTTCTTC. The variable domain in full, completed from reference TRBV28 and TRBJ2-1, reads DVKVTQSSRYLVKRTGEKVFLECVQDMDHENMFWYRQDPGLGLRLIYFSYDVKMKEKGDIPEGYSVSREKKERFSLILESASTNQTSMYLCASSLPGPGGNEQFFGPGTRLTVL.

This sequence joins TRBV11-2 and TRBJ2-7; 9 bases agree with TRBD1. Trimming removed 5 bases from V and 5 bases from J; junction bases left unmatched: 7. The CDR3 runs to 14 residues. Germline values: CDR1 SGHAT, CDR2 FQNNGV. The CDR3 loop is CASSRTGGGNEQYF. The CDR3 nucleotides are TGTGCCAGCAGCCGAACAGGGGGCGGAAACGAGCAGTACTTC. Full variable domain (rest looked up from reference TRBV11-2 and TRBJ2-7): EAGVAQSPRYKIIEKRQSVAFWCNPISGHATLYWYQQILGQGPKLLIQFQNNGVVDDSQLPKDRFSAERLKGVDSTLKIQPAKLEDSAVYLCASSRTGGGNEQYFGPGTRLTVT.

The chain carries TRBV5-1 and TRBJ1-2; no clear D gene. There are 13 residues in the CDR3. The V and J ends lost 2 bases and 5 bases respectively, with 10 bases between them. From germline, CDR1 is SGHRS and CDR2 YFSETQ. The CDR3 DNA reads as TGCGCCAGCAGCTTTGGCAGCATGTATGGCTACACCTTC. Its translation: CASSFGSMYGYTF. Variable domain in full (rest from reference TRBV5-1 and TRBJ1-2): KAGVTQTPRYLIKTRGQQVTLSCSPISGHRSVSWYQQTPGQGLQFLFEYFSETQRNKGNFPGRFSGRQFSNSRSEMNVSTLELGDSALYLCASSFGSMYGYTFGSGTRLTVV.

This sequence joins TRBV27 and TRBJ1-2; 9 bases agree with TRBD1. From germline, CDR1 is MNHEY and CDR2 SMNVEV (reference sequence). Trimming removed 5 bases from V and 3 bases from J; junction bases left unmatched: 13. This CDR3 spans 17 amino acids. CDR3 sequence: CASSQRQGVGGYYGYTF. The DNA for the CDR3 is TGTGCCAGCAGTCAAAGACAGGGGGTTGGCGGGTACTATGGCTACACCTTC.

The CDR3 spells CASSFDGGRTDTQYF. CDR3 sequence (DNA): TGTGCCAGCAGCTTTGATGGCGGTCGCACAGATACGCAGTATTTT. The chain has TRBV7-3 and TRBJ2-3; D is uncertain. Per germline, CDR1 SGHTA and CDR2 FQGTGA. The CDR3 covers 15 residues. Deletions cut 3 bases from V and 1 base from J, with 11 bases between.

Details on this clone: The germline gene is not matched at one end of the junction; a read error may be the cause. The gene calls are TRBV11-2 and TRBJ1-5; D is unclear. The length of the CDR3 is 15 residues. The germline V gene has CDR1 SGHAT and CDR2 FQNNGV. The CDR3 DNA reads TGTGCCAGCAGCATAGAAAGAGGGCTACATCAGCCCCAGCATTTT. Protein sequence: CASSIERGLHQPQHF.

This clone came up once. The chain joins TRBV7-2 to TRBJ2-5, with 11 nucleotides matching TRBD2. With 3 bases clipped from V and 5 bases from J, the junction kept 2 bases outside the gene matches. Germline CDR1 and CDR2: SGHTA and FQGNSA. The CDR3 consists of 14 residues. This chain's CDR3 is CASSFASGGETQYF. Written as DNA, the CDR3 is TGTGCCAGCAGCTTCGCTAGCGGGGGGGAGACCCAGTACTTC.